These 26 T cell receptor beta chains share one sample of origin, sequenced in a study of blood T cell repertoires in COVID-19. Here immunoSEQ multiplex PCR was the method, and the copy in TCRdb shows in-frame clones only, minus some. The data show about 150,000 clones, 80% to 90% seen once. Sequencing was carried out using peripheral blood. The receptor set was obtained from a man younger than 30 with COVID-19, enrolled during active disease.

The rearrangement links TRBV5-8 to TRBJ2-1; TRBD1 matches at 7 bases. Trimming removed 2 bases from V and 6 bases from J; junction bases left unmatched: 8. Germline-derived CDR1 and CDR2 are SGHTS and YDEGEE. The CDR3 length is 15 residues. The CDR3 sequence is CASSFWDRDFNEQFF. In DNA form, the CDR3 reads TGTGCCAGCAGCTTTTGGGACAGAGACTTCAATGAGCAGTTCTTC. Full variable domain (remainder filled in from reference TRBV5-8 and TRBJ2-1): EAGVTQSPTHLIKTRGQQATLRCSPISGHTSVYWYQQALGLGLQFLLWYDEGEERNRGNFPPRFSGRQFPNYSSELNVNALELEDSALYLCASSFWDRDFNEQFFGPGTRLTVL.

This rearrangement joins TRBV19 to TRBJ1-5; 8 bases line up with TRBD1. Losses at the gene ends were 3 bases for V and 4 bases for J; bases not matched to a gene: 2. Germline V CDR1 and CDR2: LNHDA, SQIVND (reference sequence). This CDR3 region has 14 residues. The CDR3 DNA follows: TGTGCCAGTAGTATGGGGGACAGGAATCAGCCCCAGCATTTT. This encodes CASSMGDRNQPQHF.

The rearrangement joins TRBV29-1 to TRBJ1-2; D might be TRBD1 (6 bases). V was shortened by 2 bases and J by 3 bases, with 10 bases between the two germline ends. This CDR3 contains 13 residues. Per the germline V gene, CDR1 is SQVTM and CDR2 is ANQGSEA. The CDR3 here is CSVETGTDYGYTF. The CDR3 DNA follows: TGCAGCGTTGAAACAGGGACGGACTATGGCTACACCTTC.

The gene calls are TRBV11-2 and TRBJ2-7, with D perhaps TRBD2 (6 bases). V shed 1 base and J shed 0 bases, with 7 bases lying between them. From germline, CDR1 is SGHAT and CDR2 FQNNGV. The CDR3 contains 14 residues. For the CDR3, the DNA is TGTGCCAGCAGCTTAGTGCGGGGCTCCTACGAGCAGTACTTC. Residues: CASSLVRGSYEQYF.

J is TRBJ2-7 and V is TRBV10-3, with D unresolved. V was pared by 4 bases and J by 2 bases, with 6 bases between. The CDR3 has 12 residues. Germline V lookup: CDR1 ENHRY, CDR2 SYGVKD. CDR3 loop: CAISALTYEQYF. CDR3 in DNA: TGTGCCATCAGTGCCCTTACCTACGAGCAGTACTTC.

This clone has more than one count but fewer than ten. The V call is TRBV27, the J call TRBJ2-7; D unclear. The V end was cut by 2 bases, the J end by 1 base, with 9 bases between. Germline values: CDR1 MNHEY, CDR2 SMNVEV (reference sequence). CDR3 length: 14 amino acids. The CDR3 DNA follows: TGTGCCAGCAGTTTACGGTATACTTCCTACGAGCAGTACTTC. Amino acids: CASSLRYTSYEQYF.

This CDR3 reads CAISESITHTNYGYTF. CDR3 coding DNA: TGTGCCATCAGTGAGTCGATAACACATACTAACTATGGCTACACCTTC. The genes are TRBV10-3 and TRBJ1-2; D is unresolved. V lost 0 bases and J lost 0, with 11 bases in between. This CDR3 has 16 residues. The germline gives CDR1 ENHRY, CDR2 SYGVKD.

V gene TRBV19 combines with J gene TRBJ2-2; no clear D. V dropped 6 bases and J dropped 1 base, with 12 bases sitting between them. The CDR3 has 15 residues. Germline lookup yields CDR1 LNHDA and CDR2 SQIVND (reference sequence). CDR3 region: CASSHQSVNTGELFF. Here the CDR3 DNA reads TGTGCCAGTAGCCACCAATCGGTGAACACCGGGGAGCTGTTTTTT.

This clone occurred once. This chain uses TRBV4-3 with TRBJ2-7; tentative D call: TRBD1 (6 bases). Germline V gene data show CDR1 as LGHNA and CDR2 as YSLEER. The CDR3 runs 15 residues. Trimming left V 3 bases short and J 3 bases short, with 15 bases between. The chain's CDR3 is CASSQGSRGIYEQYF. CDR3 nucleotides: TGCGCCAGCAGCCAGGGGTCCAGGGGAATCTACGAGCAGTACTTC.

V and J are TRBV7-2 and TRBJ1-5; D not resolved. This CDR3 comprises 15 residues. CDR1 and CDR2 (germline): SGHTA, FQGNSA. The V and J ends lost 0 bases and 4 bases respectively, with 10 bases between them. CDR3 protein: CASSLAHGLNQPQHF. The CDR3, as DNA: TGTGCCAGCAGCTTAGCGCACGGACTAAATCAGCCCCAGCATTTT.

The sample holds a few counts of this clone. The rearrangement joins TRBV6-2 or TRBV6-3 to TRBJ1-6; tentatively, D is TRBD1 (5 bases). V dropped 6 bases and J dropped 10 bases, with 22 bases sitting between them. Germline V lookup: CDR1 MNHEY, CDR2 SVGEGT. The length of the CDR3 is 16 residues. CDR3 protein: CASSWRPREVQSPLHF. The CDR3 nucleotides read TGTGCCAGCAGCTGGCGCCCCAGGGAGGTTCAGTCACCCCTCCACTTT.

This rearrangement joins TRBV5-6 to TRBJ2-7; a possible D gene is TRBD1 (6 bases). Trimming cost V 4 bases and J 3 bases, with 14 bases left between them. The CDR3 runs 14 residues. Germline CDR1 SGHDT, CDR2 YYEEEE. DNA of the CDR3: TGTGCCAGCAGCGTGGGACACTTAATCTACGAGCAGTACTTC. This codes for CASSVGHLIYEQYF.

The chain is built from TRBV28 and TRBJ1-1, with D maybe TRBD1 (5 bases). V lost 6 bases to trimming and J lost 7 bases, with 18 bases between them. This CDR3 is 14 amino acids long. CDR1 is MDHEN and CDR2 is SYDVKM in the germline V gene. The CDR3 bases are TGTGCCAGCAGGGTGAAGGGACGGGAGAGTGAAGCTTTCTTT. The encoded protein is CASRVKGRESEAFF.

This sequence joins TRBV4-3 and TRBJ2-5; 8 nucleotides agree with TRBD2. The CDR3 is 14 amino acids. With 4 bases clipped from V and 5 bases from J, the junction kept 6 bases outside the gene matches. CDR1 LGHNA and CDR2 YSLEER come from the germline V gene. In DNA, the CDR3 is TGCGCCAGCAGCCTCGGACTAGCCGGGGAGACCCAGTACTTC. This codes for CASSLGLAGETQYF.

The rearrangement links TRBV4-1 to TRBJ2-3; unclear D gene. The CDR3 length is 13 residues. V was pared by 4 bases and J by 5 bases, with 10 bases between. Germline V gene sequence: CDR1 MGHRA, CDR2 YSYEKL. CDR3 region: CASSPWLGDTQYF. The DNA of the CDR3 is TGCGCCAGCAGCCCCTGGCTTGGAGATACGCAGTATTTT.

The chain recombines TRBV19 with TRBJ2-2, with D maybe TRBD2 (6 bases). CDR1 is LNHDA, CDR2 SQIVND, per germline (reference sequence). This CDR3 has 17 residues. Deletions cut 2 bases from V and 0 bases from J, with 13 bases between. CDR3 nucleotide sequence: TGTGCCAGTAGTATATGGGCGGGAATCACGAACACCGGGGAGCTGTTTTTT. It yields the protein CASSIWAGITNTGELFF. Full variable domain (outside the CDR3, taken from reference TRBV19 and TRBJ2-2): DGGITQSPKYLFRKEGQNVTLSCEQNLNHDAMYWYRQDPGQGLRLIYYSQIVNDFQKGDIAEGYSVSREKKESFPLTVTSAQKNPTAFYLCASSIWAGITNTGELFFGEGSRLTVL.

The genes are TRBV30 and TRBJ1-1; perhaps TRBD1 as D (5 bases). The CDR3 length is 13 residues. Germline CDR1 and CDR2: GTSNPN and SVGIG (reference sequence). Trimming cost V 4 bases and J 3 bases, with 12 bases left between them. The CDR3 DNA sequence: TGTGCCTGGACCGACAGTATGGACACTGAAGCTTTCTTT. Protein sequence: CAWTDSMDTEAFF.

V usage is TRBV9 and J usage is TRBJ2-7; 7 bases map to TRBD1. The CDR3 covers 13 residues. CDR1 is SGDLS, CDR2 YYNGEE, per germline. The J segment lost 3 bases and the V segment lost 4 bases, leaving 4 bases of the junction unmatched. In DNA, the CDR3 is TGTGCCAGCAGCCCAAGGGGGCTCTACGAGCAGTACTTC. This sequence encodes CASSPRGLYEQYF.

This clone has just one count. CDR3 in amino acids: CASSSGGNYGYTF. CDR3 DNA sequence: TGTGCCAGCAGTTCCGGGGGTAACTATGGCTACACCTTC. V usage is TRBV6-1 and J usage is TRBJ1-2; TRBD1 is a possible D gene (5 bases). CDR1 MNHNS and CDR2 SASEGT come from the germline V gene. Between the trimmed V and J ends, which lost 5 bases and 1 base, there was a span of 8 bases. The CDR3 totals 13 residues.

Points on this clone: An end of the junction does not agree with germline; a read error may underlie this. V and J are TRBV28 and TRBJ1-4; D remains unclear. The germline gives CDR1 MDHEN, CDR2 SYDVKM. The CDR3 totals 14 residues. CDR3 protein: CASSLSGFAEKLLF. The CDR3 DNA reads TGTGCCAGCAGTTTATCGGGGTTTGCTGAAAAACTGCTTTTT.

DNA of the CDR3: TGTGCCAGTAGTTTAGCGGGAGGGTGGAGCATTCAGTACTTC. Protein: CASSLAGGWSIQYF. The chain combines TRBV19 with TRBJ2-4; 11 positions agree with TRBD2. The V gene end was trimmed by 5 bases and the J gene end by 9 bases; junction bases not matched to a gene: 6. Germline CDR1 is LNHDA and CDR2 is SQIVND (reference sequence). This CDR3 is built from 14 residues.

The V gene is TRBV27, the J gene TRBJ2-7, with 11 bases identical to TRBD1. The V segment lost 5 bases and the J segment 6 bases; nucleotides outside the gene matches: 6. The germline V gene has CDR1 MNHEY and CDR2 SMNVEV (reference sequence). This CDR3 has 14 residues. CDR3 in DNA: TGTGCCAGCAGTCACGGGACAGGGGGAACCGAGCAGTACTTC. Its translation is CASSHGTGGTEQYF.

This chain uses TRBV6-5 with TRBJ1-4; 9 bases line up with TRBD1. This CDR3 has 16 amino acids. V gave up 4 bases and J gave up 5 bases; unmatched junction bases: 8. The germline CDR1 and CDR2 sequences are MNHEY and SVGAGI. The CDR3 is CASSSSTGTGNEKLFF. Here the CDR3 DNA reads TGTGCCAGCAGTTCCTCGACCGGGACAGGGAATGAAAAACTGTTTTTT.

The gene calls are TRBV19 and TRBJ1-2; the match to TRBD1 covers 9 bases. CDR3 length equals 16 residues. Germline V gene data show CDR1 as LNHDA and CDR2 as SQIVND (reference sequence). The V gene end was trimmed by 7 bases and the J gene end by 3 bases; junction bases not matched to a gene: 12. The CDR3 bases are TGTGCCAGTACCATGGGACAGGGTTTGGTTTACTATGGCTACACCTTC. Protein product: CASTMGQGLVYYGYTF.

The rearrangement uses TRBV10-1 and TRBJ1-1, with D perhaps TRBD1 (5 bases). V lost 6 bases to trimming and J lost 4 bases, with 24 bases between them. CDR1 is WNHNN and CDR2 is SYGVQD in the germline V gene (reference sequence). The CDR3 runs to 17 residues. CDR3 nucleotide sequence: TGCGCCAGCAGCCCGACCGACGGGGGACCCCTGGGCACTGAAGCTTTCTTT. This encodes CASSPTDGGPLGTEAFF.

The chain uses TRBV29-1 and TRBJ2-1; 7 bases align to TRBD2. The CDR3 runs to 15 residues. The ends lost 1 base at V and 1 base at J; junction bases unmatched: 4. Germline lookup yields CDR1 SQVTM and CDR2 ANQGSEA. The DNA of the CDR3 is TGCAGCGTTGAAGGGCGGGAGTCGTCCTACAATGAGCAGTTCTTC. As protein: CSVEGRESSYNEQFF.